A selection of T cell receptor beta chains follows, all from one sample in a study of blood T cell repertoires in COVID-19. Here immunoSEQ multiplex PCR was the method, and the copy in TCRdb shows in-frame clones only, minus some. This sample has tens of thousands of clones, with 75% to 95% found just once. The specimen was peripheral blood. These receptor sequences come from a woman aged 80 or older with acute or convalescent COVID-19. Both conserved end residues are part of each CDR3. A D gene is named only where the DNA matches it firmly. Only part of the rows carry a size: once, few, many, or a class if the clone is expanded.

CDR3	DNA	size	D	V	J
CASSLGVALYQETQYF	TGTGCCAGCAGCTTAGGAGTAGCCCTGTACCAAGAGACCCAGTACTTC	-	-	TRBV11-2	TRBJ2-5
CASSQDHRGYEQYF	TGTGCCAGCAGCCAAGATCACAGGGGCTACGAGCAGTACTTC	-	TRBD1	TRBV4-2	TRBJ2-7
CVTSDMRRGLETQYF	TGTGTCACCAGTGATATGCGCCGGGGACTAGAGACCCAGTACTTC	-	-	TRBV24-1	TRBJ2-5
CASSLSGQGTISPLHF	TGTGCCAGCAGCTTATCGGGACAGGGGACGATTTCACCCCTCCACTTT	-	TRBD1	TRBV7-2	TRBJ1-6
CASSPWEAGLPYEQYF	TGTGCCAGCTCACCATGGGAGGCGGGCCTACCCTACGAGCAGTACTTC	-	-	TRBV18	TRBJ2-7
CASSSFREDVNTEAFF	TGTGCCAGCAGTTCCTTTAGAGAAGATGTGAACACTGAAGCTTTCTTT	-	-	TRBV28	TRBJ1-1
CASSRSGGNTGELFF	TGTGCCAGCAGCCGGTCAGGGGGAAACACCGGGGAGCTGTTTTTT	-	TRBD1	TRBV3-1/TRBV3-2	TRBJ2-2
CASSQFGRGGYTF	TGTGCCAGCAGCCAATTCGGCAGGGGCGGCTACACCTTC	-	-	TRBV3-1/TRBV3-2	TRBJ1-2
CASSPLPTGFTGELFF	TGTGCCAGCAGCCCGTTACCGACAGGGTTCACCGGGGAGCTGTTTTTT	once	TRBD1	TRBV5-6	TRBJ2-2
CATSDPGTGGPDTQYF	TGTGCCACCAGTGATCCCGGGACAGGGGGCCCAGATACGCAGTATTTT	-	TRBD1	TRBV24-1	TRBJ2-3
CASSLVSSNEKLFF	TGCGCCAGCAGCTTGGTATCCAGTAATGAAAAACTGTTTTTT	-	-	TRBV5-1	TRBJ1-4
CASTRDPYNEQFF	TGCGCCAGCACGCGGGATCCATACAATGAGCAGTTCTTC	few	-	TRBV10-1	TRBJ2-1
CATSGNSGSSYEQYF	TGTGCCACCAGTGGCAATAGCGGGAGTTCCTACGAGCAGTACTTC	once	TRBD2	TRBV24-1	TRBJ2-7
CASSTGQDTEAFF	TGTGCCAGCAGCACAGGACAGGACACTGAAGCTTTCTTT	-	TRBD1	TRBV5-4	TRBJ1-1
CAISEQGTGGSPLHF	TGTGCCATCAGTGAGCAGGGGACAGGGGGATCACCCCTCCACTTT	few	TRBD1	TRBV10-3	TRBJ1-6
CASSLRYGPGGTIYNEQFF	TGTGCCAGCAGCTTACGTTACGGACCAGGGGGGACGATATACAATGAGCAGTTCTTC	-	-	TRBV13	TRBJ2-1
CASSPPGGPGAFF	TGTGCCAGCTCACCGCCAGGGGGGCCGGGAGCTTTCTTT	-	TRBD1	TRBV18	TRBJ1-1
CATSDPNKKDTQYF	TGTGCCACCAGTGACCCTAATAAGAAAGATACGCAGTATTTT	-	-	TRBV24-1	TRBJ2-3
CASSQVRTGANNQPQHF	TGTGCCAGCAGCCAAGTTCGGACAGGGGCAAACAATCAGCCCCAGCATTTT	-	TRBD1	TRBV3-1/TRBV3-2	TRBJ1-5
CASSQDRGAQGNYGYTF	TGCGCCAGCAGCCAAGATCGAGGGGCACAGGGGAACTATGGCTACACCTTC	-	TRBD1	TRBV4-3	TRBJ1-2
CASRPGQRTYEQYF	TGTGCCAGCAGACCGGGACAGAGGACCTACGAGCAGTACTTC	-	TRBD1	TRBV28	TRBJ2-7
CASSLLGVRGQEQFF	TGTGCCAGCAGTTTATTAGGTGTCAGGGGCCAGGAGCAGTTCTTC	-	-	TRBV27	TRBJ2-1
CSVQQGNPGYTF	TGCAGCGTCCAACAGGGCAACCCTGGCTACACCTTC	-	-	TRBV29-1	TRBJ1-2
CASSYGGSGGYEQYF	TGCGCCAGCAGCTACGGGGGTAGCGGGGGCTACGAGCAGTACTTC	-	TRBD2	TRBV5-1	TRBJ2-7
CASSPGDYEKLFF	TGTGCCAGCTCCCCAGGGGATTATGAAAAACTGTTTTTT	once	-	TRBV28	TRBJ1-4
CASSSGQVNTGELFF	TGTGCCAGCAGCTCCGGACAGGTGAACACCGGGGAGCTGTTTTTT	-	TRBD1	TRBV9	TRBJ2-2
CASSWDREAYEQYF	TGTGCCAGCAGCTGGGACAGGGAAGCCTACGAGCAGTACTTC	once	TRBD1	TRBV6-5	TRBJ2-7
CASSIRDRGSDTQYF	TGTGCCAGTAGTATCCGGGACAGGGGTTCAGATACGCAGTATTTT	once	TRBD1	TRBV19	TRBJ2-3
CSVLRTTSTDTQYF	TGCAGCGTTCTTAGGACAACTAGCACAGATACGCAGTATTTT	-	-	TRBV29-1	TRBJ2-3
CASSPSGGYTEAFF	TGTGCCAGCAGTCCAAGTGGCGGTTACACTGAAGCTTTCTTT	-	-	TRBV6-5	TRBJ1-1
CATSRDGQLAKNIQYF	TGTGCCACCAGCAGAGACGGACAGCTAGCCAAAAACATTCAGTACTTC	-	-	TRBV15	TRBJ2-4
CASSVVAGETQYF	TGTGCCAGCAGCGTAGTAGCGGGGGAGACCCAGTACTTC	-	TRBD2	TRBV9	TRBJ2-5
CASSHGGRGGSYEQYF	TGTGCCAGCAGCCACGGGGGTCGGGGGGGCTCCTACGAGCAGTACTTC	-	TRBD2	TRBV7-2	TRBJ2-7
CASKGTAYSNQPQHF	TGTGCCAGCAAGGGGACAGCTTATAGCAATCAGCCCCAGCATTTT	-	TRBD1	TRBV6-5	TRBJ1-5
CASSFQGGDGYTF	TGTGCCAGCAGCTTCCAGGGAGGGGATGGCTACACCTTC	few	-	TRBV11-2	TRBJ1-2
CASSPDRGLPKNIQYF	TGTGCCAGCTCACCGGACAGGGGACTTCCCAAAAACATTCAGTACTTC	-	TRBD1	TRBV18	TRBJ2-4
CASSHNRGPNEKLFF	TGTGCCAGCAGCCACAACAGGGGTCCCAATGAAAAACTGTTTTTT	-	TRBD1	TRBV4-2	TRBJ1-4
CASNTGFSYGYTF	TGTGCCAGCAATACAGGGTTTAGCTATGGCTACACCTTC	once	-	TRBV28	TRBJ1-2
CASSYRSGGDIQYF	TGTGCCAGCAGTTATAGGTCGGGGGGAGACATTCAGTACTTC	-	TRBD2	TRBV6-2/TRBV6-3	TRBJ2-4
CASSLDRNYGYTF	TGCGCCAGCAGCTTGGACAGAAACTATGGCTACACCTTC	-	-	TRBV5-1	TRBJ1-2
CASSSGTGLHYGYTF	TGTGCCAGCAGCTCCGGGACAGGGCTACACTATGGCTACACCTTC	-	TRBD1	TRBV7-9	TRBJ1-2
CASSQNRGGDTQYF	TGTGCCAGCAGCCAGAACAGGGGGGGAGATACGCAGTATTTT	-	-	TRBV3-1/TRBV3-2	TRBJ2-3